The 21 T cell receptor beta chains reported below all come from one sample, sequenced in a study of blood T cell repertoires in COVID-19. TCRdb's copy holds only in-frame clones and misses some; the assay was immunoSEQ multiplex PCR. Of roughly 210,000 clones listed, about nine tenths were seen once; the top ten hold about 7%. The sequenced sample was PBMCs or T cells enriched from blood (not recorded which). These receptors came from a man aged 25 to 45 in a cohort exposed to, infected with or recovered from COVID-19 (not recorded which).

The chain carries TRBV6-5 and TRBJ2-5; 9 bases are shared with TRBD1. V gave up 4 bases and J gave up 4 bases; unmatched junction bases: 4. The CDR3 runs 14 residues. The germline CDR1 and CDR2 sequences are MNHEY and SVGAGI. CDR3 amino acids: CASSFRDRVETQYF. The CDR3 DNA sequence: TGTGCCAGCAGTTTCCGGGACAGGGTAGAGACCCAGTACTTC.

The chain couples TRBV7-3 to TRBJ2-5; D is possibly TRBD1 (6 bases). CDR3 length equals 15 residues. Germline values: CDR1 SGHTA, CDR2 FQGTGA. Between the trimmed V and J ends, which lost 3 bases and 1 base, there was a span of 12 bases. This chain's CDR3 is CASSFLGGGQETQYF. CDR3 coding DNA: TGTGCCAGCAGCTTCTTAGGGGGTGGCCAAGAGACCCAGTACTTC.

This rearrangement joins TRBV7-6 to TRBJ1-2; D might be TRBD1 (5 bases). V shed 5 bases and J shed 0 bases, with 13 bases lying between them. Germline V gene sequence: CDR1 SGHVS, CDR2 FNYEAQ. The CDR3 is 15 residues long. CDR3 DNA sequence: TGTGCCAGCAGCCTCGACAGAGTAGCTAACTATGGCTACACCTTC. It yields the protein CASSLDRVANYGYTF.

A few counts support this clone. The genes are TRBV18 and TRBJ2-7; 8 bases agree with TRBD1. Germline trimming cut 5 bases from V and 7 bases from J; bases unmatched to any gene: 16. CDR1 KGHSH and CDR2 LQKENI come from the germline V gene. This CDR3 has 16 residues. CDR3 coding DNA: TGTGCCAGCTCATCGATGGCCGGGACAGGAGTGAGGGAGCAGTACTTC. Its translation: CASSSMAGTGVREQYF. Variable domain in full (rest from reference TRBV18 and TRBJ2-7): NAGVMQNPRHLVRRRGQEARLRCSPMKGHSHVYWYRQLPEEGLKFMVYLQKENIIDESGMPKERFSAEFPKEGPSILRIQQVVRGDSAAYFCASSSMAGTGVREQYFGPGTRLTVT.

The chain recombines TRBV14 with TRBJ1-1; D unresolved. V lost 4 bases and J lost 4, with 10 bases in between. Germline assignment: CDR1 SGHDN and CDR2 FVKESK. The CDR3 extends over 13 amino acids. CDR3 bases: TGTGCCAGCAGCCGCCTTAGGAGCACTGAAGCTTTCTTT. As protein: CASSRLRSTEAFF.

The rearrangement joins TRBV5-6 to TRBJ2-1; TRBD2 aligns across 10 bases. The CDR3 length is 17 residues. V trimming: 4 bases; J trimming: 8 bases; junction bases outside the gene matches: 15. Germline lookup yields CDR1 SGHDT and CDR2 YYEEEE. The CDR3 nucleotides are TGTGCCAGCAGCCGCTTGTCGGGTAGCGGGAGGTTGGATGAGCAGTTCTTC. Its translation: CASSRLSGSGRLDEQFF.

This clone showed up just once. The chain joins TRBV27 to TRBJ1-1; D remains ambiguous. V was trimmed by 7 bases and J by 1 base, leaving 16 bases between them. CDR1 and CDR2 (germline): MNHEY, SMNVEV (reference sequence). The CDR3 consists of 15 residues. CDR3: CASKSDSGRNTEAFF. In nucleotides, the CDR3 is TGTGCCAGCAAGTCGGACTCGGGGAGGAACACTGAAGCTTTCTTT.

By proportion, this clone is medium-sized (0.01 to 0.1%). The chain uses TRBV6-2 or TRBV6-3 and TRBJ2-6; D call uncertain. CDR1 is MNHEY, CDR2 SVGEGT, per germline. The CDR3 spans 15 residues. Trimming took off 2 bases at V and 0 bases at J, with 5 bases between the two ends. CDR3 bases: TGTGCCAGCAGTTACACTAACTCTGGGGCCAACGTCCTGACTTTC. This codes for CASSYTNSGANVLTF.

The chain carries TRBV27 and TRBJ1-5; D is unresolved. CDR3 length: 12 amino acids. Germline CDR1 and CDR2: MNHEY and SMNVEV (reference sequence). V was clipped by 3 bases and J by 5 bases, with 5 bases between them. The CDR3 reads CASSFTDQPQHF. CDR3 coding DNA: TGTGCCAGCAGTTTTACGGATCAGCCCCAGCATTTT.

The chain uses TRBV11-2 and TRBJ1-5, with D possibly matching TRBD1 (6 bases). The CDR3 spans 15 residues. Deletions cut 3 bases from V and 0 bases from J, with 9 bases between. CDR1 and CDR2 from the germline V gene are SGHAT and FQNNGV. The CDR3 loop reads CASSFSGASNQPQHF. CDR3 sequence (DNA): TGTGCCAGCAGCTTTTCAGGGGCTAGCAATCAGCCCCAGCATTTT.

The table lists this clone with a few counts. The genes are TRBV7-9 and TRBJ2-2, with 7 bases matching TRBD1. The V and J ends lost 4 bases and 2 bases, in that order; junction bases with no gene match: 10. Germline V gene data show CDR1 as SEHNR and CDR2 as FQNEAQ (reference sequence). This CDR3 is 17 amino acids long. The CDR3 region has the DNA TGTGCCAGCAGCTCCCAATTACAGGGGTCTAACACCGGGGAGCTGTTTTTT. This sequence encodes CASSSQLQGSNTGELFF.

The chain recombines TRBV4-1 with TRBJ2-5; 7 bases map to TRBD1. V was clipped by 0 bases and J by 10 bases; unmatched bases: 14. Per germline, CDR1 MGHRA and CDR2 YSYEKL. The CDR3 totals 16 residues. CDR3 region: CASSQELGTVLMGQYF. The CDR3 coding sequence is TGCGCCAGCAGCCAAGAACTCGGGACAGTCTTGATGGGCCAGTACTTC.

This sequence joins TRBV25-1 and TRBJ1-2, with a possible D match to TRBD1 (5 bases). Per germline, CDR1 MGHDK and CDR2 SYGVNS. The CDR3 is 17 amino acids. V dropped 5 bases and J dropped 10 bases, with 29 bases sitting between them. The CDR3 bases are TGTGCCAGCAGTCACAAACAGGTCACTTCCCTTCACGAGCACTACACCTTC. Translated, it gives CASSHKQVTSLHEHYTF.

This sequence joins TRBV4-1 and TRBJ1-5; perhaps TRBD1 as D (5 bases). This CDR3 is built from 17 residues. Trimming shortened V by 0 bases and J by 3 bases, and 15 bases separated the two germline ends. Germline CDR1 MGHRA, CDR2 YSYEKL. CDR3 in amino acids: CASSQDGQGSINQPQHF. CDR3 bases: TGCGCCAGCAGCCAAGATGGGCAGGGATCCATCAATCAGCCCCAGCATTTT.

As DNA, the CDR3 is TGTGCCAGCAGCTTACGGGGGAACACTGAAGCTTTCTTT. It encodes CASSLRGNTEAFF. The gene calls are TRBV7-2 and TRBJ1-1; no reliable D call. The germline V and J ends were trimmed by 2 bases and 1 base, with 5 bases remaining between them. There are 13 residues in the CDR3. Per the germline V gene, CDR1 is SGHTA and CDR2 is FQGNSA.

This chain links TRBV7-9 with TRBJ2-7; 7 positions match TRBD1. V was clipped by 1 base and J by 3 bases; unmatched bases: 6. CDR1 and CDR2 (germline): SEHNR, FQNEAQ (reference sequence). The CDR3 extends over 15 amino acids. The CDR3 nucleotides read TGTGCCAGCAGCTTAGGGGACAGTGGAAACTACGAGCAGTACTTC. It translates to CASSLGDSGNYEQYF.

Only a few counts were recorded for this clone. The CDR3 reads CASFSSYEQYF. CDR3 nucleotides: TGTGCCAGTTTTAGCTCCTACGAGCAGTACTTC. The chain couples TRBV28 to TRBJ2-7; no clear D. The CDR3 has 11 amino acids. Germline V gives CDR1 MDHEN, CDR2 SYDVKM. With 9 bases removed from V and 0 bases from J, the gap between germline ends came to 6 bases.

The V gene is TRBV15, the J gene TRBJ2-3; 8 positions match TRBD2. This CDR3 region has 17 residues. V shed 2 bases, J shed 2 bases, and the junction held 9 bases outside the gene matches. CDR1 LNHNV and CDR2 YYDKDF come from the germline V gene (reference sequence). The CDR3 sequence is CATSRSRGTSVTDTQYF. In DNA, the CDR3 is TGTGCCACCAGCAGATCTAGGGGGACTAGTGTCACAGATACGCAGTATTTT.

The chain links TRBV3-1 (or the pseudogene TRBV3-2) to TRBJ2-6, with TRBD1 identical over 11 bases. CDR1 is LGHDT and CDR2 is YNNKEL in the germline V gene (reference sequence). There are 16 residues in the CDR3. The junction had 3 bases not matched to a gene; V was cut back by 8 bases and J by 0 bases. In DNA, the CDR3 is TGTGCCAGCTTTGGGACAGGGGGCTCTGGGGCCAACGTCCTGACTTTC. Its translation is CASFGTGGSGANVLTF.

This clone has only one observation. This sequence joins TRBV5-1 and TRBJ2-3; no clear D. The CDR3 extends over 17 amino acids. V lost 4 bases and J 1 base, leaving 19 bases between the germline ends. Germline CDR1 reads SGHRS; CDR2 reads YFSETQ. The CDR3, as DNA: TGCGCCAGCAGCCCAAACCGTCTGGTGGCGGGCACAGATACGCAGTATTTT. Translated: CASSPNRLVAGTDTQYF.

V gene TRBV28 combines with J gene TRBJ2-1; 7 nucleotides line up with TRBD1. Germline trimming cut 5 bases from V and 4 bases from J; bases unmatched to any gene: 11. Looked up from germline, CDR1 is MDHEN and CDR2 is SYDVKM. The CDR3 has 16 amino acids. The chain's CDR3 is CASSPPGQLTYNEQFF. The CDR3 coding sequence is TGTGCCAGCAGTCCGCCGGGACAGCTAACGTACAATGAGCAGTTCTTC.